A selection of T cell receptor beta chains follows, all from one sample in a study of blood T cell repertoires in COVID-19. Sequenced by immunoSEQ multiplex PCR; TCRdb stores in-frame clones only, minus some. The top ten clones hold around 5.5% of a sample with 200,000 to 300,000 clones, around 80% of them seen once. Sequencing input: peripheral blood. These receptors were obtained from a human donor in a cohort sampled during active COVID-19. The CDR3 runs from the conserved cysteine through the conserved F or W. A D gene is named only where the DNA matches it firmly. Size tells how often a clone was seen (once, few, many) or the class of an expanded clone, and some rows leave it out.

d_call	v_call	clone_size	cdr3_length	j_call	cdr3_aa	cdr3_nt
TRBD1	TRBV29-1	.	13	TRBJ2-3	CSVGGQGMNTQYF	TGCAGCGTCGGGGGACAGGGGATGAATACGCAGTATTTT
TRBD1	TRBV9	.	15	TRBJ1-2	CASSGGQGTGYGYTF	TGTGCCAGCAGCGGGGGACAGGGGACCGGCTATGGCTACACCTTC
.	TRBV10-3	.	15	TRBJ1-6	CAISENSYRESPLHF	TGTGCCATCAGTGAGAACAGCTACCGGGAGTCACCCCTCCACTTT
TRBD1	TRBV10-1	once	14	TRBJ2-3	CATNRGVGSDTQYF	TGCGCCACGAACAGGGGAGTTGGTTCAGATACGCAGTATTTT
TRBD1	TRBV24-1	.	15	TRBJ2-3	CATRGTGDLTDTQYF	TGTGCCACCCGTGGGACAGGGGATTTAACAGATACGCAGTATTTT
TRBD1	TRBV7-9	.	14	TRBJ2-3	CASRPQGATDTQYF	TGTGCCAGCAGGCCTCAGGGGGCGACAGATACGCAGTATTTT
.	TRBV20-1	.	16	TRBJ2-3	CSASPAGVAGTDTQYF	TGCAGTGCTAGTCCCGCCGGGGTAGCGGGCACAGATACGCAGTATTTT
TRBD1	TRBV5-1	.	14	TRBJ2-1	CASSYDRAYNEQFF	TGCGCCAGCAGCTATGACAGGGCTTACAATGAGCAGTTCTTC
.	TRBV29-1	.	13	TRBJ1-1	CSVEIPVNTEAFF	TGCAGCGTTGAAATCCCGGTGAACACTGAAGCTTTCTTT
.	TRBV3-1/TRBV3-2	.	14	TRBJ1-4	CASSPSGRGEKLFF	TGTGCCAGCAGCCCTTCCGGACGGGGTGAAAAACTGTTTTTT
TRBD2	TRBV5-1	once	15	TRBJ2-7	CASSLGASGSYEQYF	TGCGCCAGCAGCTTGGGGGCTAGCGGGAGCTACGAGCAGTACTTC
TRBD1	TRBV30	.	13	TRBJ1-2	CAWRGDRAAGYTF	TGTGCCTGGAGAGGGGACAGGGCGGCTGGCTACACCTTC
TRBD1	TRBV6-6	few	14	TRBJ1-4	CASSGTGRNEKLFF	TGTGCCAGCAGTGGGACAGGGAGAAATGAAAAACTGTTTTTT
TRBD1	TRBV5-1	.	17	TRBJ1-5	CASSLGQGARRNQPQHF	TGCGCCAGCAGCTTGGGACAGGGGGCCAGAAGAAATCAGCCCCAGCATTTT
.	TRBV29-1	.	13	TRBJ2-1	CNTWSGLTNEQFF	TGCAACACCTGGTCGGGACTCACCAATGAGCAGTTCTTC
.	TRBV28	.	12	TRBJ1-5	CASRQSNQPQHF	TGTGCCAGCAGACAGAGCAATCAGCCCCAGCATTTT
TRBD2	TRBV11-2	.	15	TRBJ2-4	CASTLTTAGGGIQYF	TGTGCCAGCACCCTAACCACGGCGGGAGGAGGCATTCAGTACTTC
.	TRBV5-1	.	16	TRBJ2-6	CASSSHGGSGANVLTF	TGCGCCAGCAGCTCCCACGGCGGCTCTGGGGCCAACGTCCTGACTTTC
.	TRBV19	.	13	TRBJ1-3	CASRWTEGNTIYF	TGTGCCAGTAGGTGGACAGAGGGAAACACCATATATTTT
.	TRBV29-1	few	14	TRBJ1-6	CSVSTLGGNSPLHF	TGCAGCGTTTCGACCCTAGGGGGAAATTCACCCCTCCACTTT
TRBD1	TRBV25-1	.	12	TRBJ1-2	CASSWTGFGYTF	TGTGCCAGCAGCTGGACAGGGTTCGGCTACACCTTC
.	TRBV5-5	.	15	TRBJ2-7	CASSPIGGASYEQYF	TGTGCCAGCAGCCCTATAGGAGGGGCCTCCTACGAGCAGTACTTC
TRBD1	TRBV9	few	14	TRBJ1-4	CASSQGQGNEKLFF	TGTGCCAGCAGCCAGGGACAGGGGAATGAAAAACTGTTTTTT
.	TRBV18	.	15	TRBJ1-6	CASSPVEQTHSPLHF	TGTGCCAGCTCACCAGTGGAACAGACCCATTCACCCCTCCACTTT
TRBD1	TRBV5-6	.	16	TRBJ1-6	CASSLASGGGNSPLHF	TGTGCCAGCAGCTTGGCTTCAGGGGGCGGTAATTCACCCCTCCACTTT
.	TRBV18	.	15	TRBJ2-3	CASSPGGGRTDTQYF	TGTGCCAGCTCACCAGGAGGGGGCCGTACAGATACGCAGTATTTT